This TCR beta chain came from a study of radiotherapy plus CTLA-4 blockade in lung cancer. Study-wide points: Reports identified early blood T cell clone dynamics, with interferon-beta, as the best response predictor.

Per germline, CDR1 SEHNR and CDR2 FQNEAQ (reference sequence). After removal of 5 bases from V and 3 bases from J, the junction contained 8 bases not matched to a gene. The CDR3 has 17 residues. This clone appeared a single time. Its antigen is not known. The same CDR3 is also encoded by other DNA sequences in this sample. The assay was immunoSEQ multiplex PCR, and TCRdb's table has in-frame clones only and misses some. The sample carries under 25,000 clones, approximately 73% recorded once. The specimen comprised peripheral blood, sampled from a patient treated with radiotherapy plus ipilimumab. This TCR was recovered from a human donor with non-small cell lung cancer who had stable disease on radiotherapy plus ipilimumab. The J gene is TRBJ2-6, the V gene TRBV7-9; TRBD1 agrees at 9 bases. The chain's CDR3 is CASSPSTGGIGANVLTF. The CDR3 DNA follows: TGTGCCAGCAGCCCCTCGACAGGGGGAATTGGGGCCAACGTCCTGACTTTC.